The T cell receptor (beta chain) described here comes from a study of technical replicates of blood from four donors. Assay used: immunoSEQ multiplex PCR; TCRdb lists only in-frame clones, some missing. The sample has 80,000 to 90,000 clones, around 94% seen once. CDR1 and CDR2 from the germline V gene are WNHNN and SYGVQD (reference sequence). V was trimmed by 0 bases and J by 12 bases, leaving 27 bases between them. CDR3 length: 18 amino acids. The chain employs TRBV10-1 and TRBJ2-1, with D maybe TRBD1 (5 bases). The sequencing input was T cells isolated from PBMCs. This receptor was identified in a human donor in good health. CDR3 sequence: CASSESFSATDTNETQFF. In DNA, the CDR3 is TGCGCCAGCAGTGAGTCCTTCTCCGCGACGGACACTAACGAAACGCAGTTCTTC.